A selection of T cell receptor beta chains follows, all from one sample in a study of monozygotic twins with inflammatory bowel disease. With the 5' RACE reads reprocessed, TCRdb shows one record per CDR3 protein and no DNA. The table lists roughly 160,000 distinct CDR3 sequences, with 6.5% to 9% in the top ten. The sample was blood. These receptors were collected from a human donor with ulcerative colitis or Crohn's disease, or a healthy co-twin of an affected twin (not recorded which). Each CDR3 is given with its conserved first and last residue.

V gene	J gene	CDR3 protein
TRBV20-1	TRBJ2-1	CSARGDTVDEQFF
TRBV20-1	TRBJ2-3	CSARLAGVTDTQYF
TRBV20-1	TRBJ2-1	CSARPLAYNEQFF
TRBV10-3	TRBJ1-2	CAISGQRQGANYGYTF
TRBV28	TRBJ1-1	CASSLMGTLGASTEAFF
TRBV7-2	TRBJ2-3	CASRTEGIGTDTQYF
TRBV6-2/TRBV6-3	TRBJ2-7	CASSQAAAGAYEQYF
TRBV12-3/TRBV12-4	TRBJ1-5	CASSLGQGLEGNQPQHF
TRBV29-1	TRBJ2-1	CSVEFPGEQFF
TRBV10-2	TRBJ2-5	CASKDHDGETQYF
TRBV28	TRBJ2-1	CASTLRGKMEQFF
TRBV2	TRBJ1-5	CASSPGRGGNQPQHF
TRBV5-6	TRBJ1-5	CASSRTGSNQPQHF
TRBV10-3	TRBJ2-7	CAISESVTGNTYEQYF
TRBV27	TRBJ2-1	CASSGAGGPGEQFF
TRBV30	TRBJ1-2	CAWRRVQGNYGYTF
TRBV20-1	TRBJ1-4	CSAYWPQGYEKLFF
TRBV5-1	TRBJ1-3	CASSLGDRADTIYF
TRBV21-1	TRBJ1-5	CASSSRQQGSNQPQHF
TRBV28	TRBJ1-1	CASTGATEAFF
TRBV25-1	TRBJ2-2	CASSDTYFGELFF
TRBV20-1	TRBJ2-7	CSAGWTGNEQYF
TRBV27	TRBJ2-7	CASSLRVLTDYEQYF
TRBV19	TRBJ2-1	CASSPFTGSSYNEQFF
TRBV6-6	TRBJ2-3	CASATGFDTQYF
TRBV18	TRBJ1-5	CASSPLGEGQPQHF
TRBV20-1	TRBJ1-1	CSARDIKTPTEAFF
TRBV5-1	TRBJ2-1	CASSPGQPKSEQFF
TRBV30	TRBJ1-3	CAWREGIPGNTIYF
TRBV2	TRBJ2-5	CASRPGLAETQYF
TRBV7-2	TRBJ1-4	CASSSHQGWINEKLFF
TRBV30	TRBJ1-4	CAWSLQWRNDEKLFF
TRBV29-1	TRBJ1-6	CSVRMGTVLSSPLHF
TRBV7-9	TRBJ1-6	CASSLDTHYNSPLHF
TRBV15	TRBJ1-4	CATSSRDRGFRNEKLFF
TRBV5-1	TRBJ2-5	CASSLHRAGETQYF
TRBV5-1	TRBJ1-3	CASSQAGLSGNTIYF
TRBV7-2	TRBJ2-7	CASTGGDRPSYEQYF
TRBV5-4	TRBJ2-3	CASSLASGGATDTQYF
TRBV7-2	TRBJ2-1	CASSLEILPNNEQFF
TRBV18	TRBJ1-2	CASSLGAGANYGYTF
TRBV20-1	TRBJ1-2	CSASPRPGQLYGYTF
TRBV18	TRBJ1-1	CASSPRQGQNTEAFF
TRBV3-1	TRBJ2-7	CASSSAMGVIYEQYF
TRBV18	TRBJ2-6	CASSPGYSSGANVLTF
TRBV4-3	TRBJ2-7	CASSQDYSSYEQYF